These 19 T cell receptor beta chains share one sample of origin, sequenced in a study of technical replicates of blood from a few donors. Profiling relied on immunoSEQ multiplex PCR, and the TCRdb table lists in-frame clones only, not all of them. Among over 60,000 clones listed, roughly 93% were seen once. The sample consisted of T cells isolated from PBMCs. The receptors derive from a human donor in good health.

The chain recombines TRBV7-9 with TRBJ1-2, with D tentatively TRBD1 (6 bases). V lost 4 bases, J lost 5 bases, and 23 bases lay in between. CDR1 is SEHNR and CDR2 is FQNEAQ in the germline V gene (reference sequence). CDR3 length: 17 amino acids. Written as DNA, the CDR3 is TGTGCCAGCAGCTCCCGGAGGCAAAAAGGGGGTTTGTATGGCTACACCTTC. This encodes CASSSRRQKGGLYGYTF.

V and J are TRBV25-1 and TRBJ2-3; D perhaps matches TRBD1 (5 bases). CDR1 and CDR2 (germline): MGHDK, SYGVNS. V lost 3 bases to trimming and J lost 4 bases, with 20 bases between them. This CDR3 has 17 amino acids. The CDR3 bases are TGTGCCAGCAGTGAGAGTATAGGGGCAGGGTGGGCAGATACGCAGTATTTT. Amino acids: CASSESIGAGWADTQYF.

This clone appeared once. The gene calls are TRBV7-8 and TRBJ1-4, with unresolved D. CDR1 SGHVS and CDR2 FQNEAQ come from the germline V gene. This CDR3 is 15 amino acids long. The V end was cut by 4 bases, the J end by 3 bases, with 12 bases between. The CDR3 loop reads CASSSQRVANEKLFF. The CDR3 coding sequence is TGTGCCAGCAGCTCGCAGAGGGTGGCTAATGAAAAACTGTTTTTT.

The chain links TRBV7-2 to TRBJ2-1, with D perhaps matching TRBD1 (6 bases). Trimming took off 2 bases at V and 15 bases at J, with 14 bases between the two ends. CDR1 and CDR2 (germline): SGHTA, FQGNSA. The CDR3 runs to 12 residues. CDR3 in DNA: TGTGCCAGCAGCTTAACTCCGGGACATCGGTTCTTC. As protein: CASSLTPGHRFF.

The gene calls are TRBV7-2 and TRBJ1-1, with TRBD1 as a possible D gene (6 bases). V shed 5 bases and J shed 5 bases, with 15 bases lying between them. Germline CDR1 is SGHTA and CDR2 is FQGNSA. This CDR3 region has 14 residues. CDR3 sequence (DNA): TGTGCCAGCAGCCCGGCACAGGGTCGAACTGAAGCTTTCTTT. As protein: CASSPAQGRTEAFF.

The chain carries TRBV6-5 and TRBJ1-1, with 7 bases identical to TRBD1. CDR3 length: 13 residues. V lost 6 bases, J lost 3 bases, and 4 bases stayed unmatched. Looked up from germline, CDR1 is MNHEY and CDR2 is SVGAGI. CDR3 sequence reads: CASSPTGYTEAFF. CDR3 in DNA: TGTGCCAGCAGCCCGACAGGGTACACTGAAGCTTTCTTT.

This chain connects TRBV6-5 to TRBJ2-7; tentatively, D is TRBD2 (5 bases). The CDR3 is 12 residues long. Trimming shortened V by 6 bases and J by 3 bases, and 9 bases separated the two germline ends. Germline CDR1 and CDR2: MNHEY and SVGAGI. CDR3 amino acids: CASRGSGYEQYF. The CDR3 bases are TGTGCCAGCAGAGGAAGCGGCTACGAGCAGTACTTC.

This chain uses TRBV7-2 with TRBJ1-3; D not resolved. V lost 2 bases and J lost 0, with 8 bases in between. The V gene's germline CDR1 is SGHTA and CDR2 FQGNSA. The CDR3 has 15 amino acids. The CDR3 here is CASSLLSGSGNTIYF. Here the CDR3 DNA reads TGTGCCAGCAGCTTACTCTCGGGCTCTGGAAACACCATATATTTT.

The chain carries TRBV9 and TRBJ2-2; 9 bases line up with TRBD2. The CDR3 is 15 amino acids. After removal of 4 bases from V and 6 bases from J, the junction contained 7 bases not matched to a gene. The germline V gene has CDR1 SGDLS and CDR2 YYNGEE. In DNA, the CDR3 is TGTGCCAGCAGCCCCGTAGTAGCGGGGGCCGGGGAGCTGTTTTTT. Translation gives CASSPVVAGAGELFF.

The V gene is TRBV6-6, the J gene TRBJ2-2, with D possibly being TRBD1 (6 bases). This CDR3 comprises 16 residues. In germline, CDR1 is MNHNY, CDR2 SVGAGI (reference sequence). Deletions cut 6 bases from V and 0 bases from J, with 14 bases between. CDR3 sequence (DNA): TGTGCCAGCAGCGGCCGTGGGACATCGAACACCGGGGAGCTGTTTTTT. This translates into CASSGRGTSNTGELFF.

V usage is TRBV2 and J usage is TRBJ2-7, with 8 bases aligning to TRBD1. This CDR3 is built from 16 residues. V was pared by 5 bases and J by 2 bases, with 11 bases of the junction left unmatched. CDR1 SNHLY and CDR2 FYNNEI come from the germline V gene. The CDR3 DNA follows: TGTGCCAGCAGTCCCACAGGGGGTCAGTTCCCCTACGAGCAGTACTTC. Protein product: CASSPTGGQFPYEQYF. Together with reference TRBV2 and TRBJ2-7, the CDR3 gives the full variable domain: EPEVTQTPSHQVTQMGQEVILRCVPISNHLYFYWYRQILGQKVEFLVSFYNNEISEKSEIFDDQFSVERPDGSNFTLKIRSTKLEDSAMYFCASSPTGGQFPYEQYFGPGTRLTVT.

V gene TRBV5-5 combines with J gene TRBJ2-1; 8 bases are a match to TRBD2. The CDR3 is made up of 16 amino acids. The trim removed 4 bases at V and 3 bases at J, leaving 9 bases unmatched. Germline assignment: CDR1 SGHKS and CDR2 YYEKEE (reference sequence). CDR3 region: CASSPSAGALYNEQFF. For the CDR3, the DNA is TGTGCCAGCAGCCCATCAGCGGGAGCCCTCTACAATGAGCAGTTCTTC. Based on the CDR3 plus reference TRBV5-5 and TRBJ2-1, the full variable domain is DAGVTQSPTHLIKTRGQQVTLRCSPISGHKSVSWYQQVLGQGPQFIFQYYEKEERGRGNFPDRFSARQFPNYSSELNVNALLLGDSALYLCASSPSAGALYNEQFFGPGTRLTVL.

The V call is TRBV29-1, the J call TRBJ1-3; tentative D call: TRBD1 (6 bases). CDR1 is SQVTM and CDR2 is ANQGSEA in the germline V gene. The CDR3 is 13 amino acids. The V end was cut by 3 bases, the J end by 8 bases, with 14 bases between. The CDR3 DNA reads TGCAGCGTTGACTCCCTGGCAGGGGACACCATATATTTT. It specifies CSVDSLAGDTIYF.

The V and J genes are TRBV29-1 and TRBJ2-3; no clear D gene. The CDR3 is 14 residues long. Trimming removed 1 base from V and 6 bases from J, with 14 bases in between. The germline CDR1 and CDR2 sequences are SQVTM and ANQGSEA. CDR3 DNA sequence: TGCAGCGTTGAAGGGGTCCACTTGAGGGATACGCAGTATTTT. It yields the protein CSVEGVHLRDTQYF.

The chain links TRBV5-1 to TRBJ2-1, with D possibly matching TRBD2 (5 bases). CDR1 and CDR2 from the germline V gene are SGHRS and YFSETQ. Trimming left V 3 bases short and J 2 bases short, with 9 bases between. The CDR3 totals 14 residues. The CDR3 DNA sequence: TGCGCCAGCAGCTCTAGCACCGCCTACAATGAGCAGTTCTTC. This codes for CASSSSTAYNEQFF.

The chain is built from TRBV2 and TRBJ1-5, with D unresolved. Trimming shortened V by 4 bases and J by 3 bases, and 7 bases separated the two germline ends. This CDR3 comprises 13 residues. CDR1 is SNHLY and CDR2 is FYNNEI in the germline V gene. The CDR3 sequence: CASSARFNQPQHF. Written as DNA, the CDR3 is TGTGCCAGCAGTGCCAGGTTCAATCAGCCCCAGCATTTT.

This clone has a single count. The chain links TRBV6-4 to TRBJ2-2; D perhaps matches TRBD1 (6 bases). Trimming shortened V by 4 bases and J by 6 bases, and 9 bases separated the two germline ends. The CDR3 runs to 13 residues. From germline, CDR1 is MRHNA and CDR2 SNTAGT. Here the CDR3 reads CASSAGEPGELFF. For the CDR3, the DNA is TGTGCCAGCAGTGCAGGGGAACCCGGGGAGCTGTTTTTT.

CDR3 residues: CASSTYGDPSGYTF. The CDR3 nucleotides are TGTGCCAGCAGTACCTATGGAGATCCTTCTGGCTACACCTTC. V gene TRBV6-5 combines with J gene TRBJ1-2; D is unclear. The CDR3 runs 14 residues. Germline CDR1 and CDR2: MNHEY and SVGAGI. The V end was cut by 5 bases, the J end by 7 bases, with 17 bases between.

The chain links TRBV6-5 to TRBJ1-2, with 8 bases matching TRBD1. The CDR3 has 14 amino acids. Germline-derived CDR1 and CDR2 are MNHEY and SVGAGI. With 8 bases clipped from V and 4 bases from J, the junction kept 9 bases outside the gene matches. CDR3 nucleotides: TGTGCCAGCCGCGGGGCAGGGGGCACCTATGGCTACACCTTC. This codes for CASRGAGGTYGYTF.